This entry is about one T cell receptor (beta chain). This clone was detected only a few times. It has no known antigen specificity. No clone much larger than this one lies a single base away; base qualities are absent. For this chain, trimming is 0 bases at the V end and 8 bases at the J end, and the number of junction bases without a gene match is 3. CDR1 and CDR2, looked up from the germline V gene, are KGHSH and LQKENI. Inclusive of the bounding cysteine and phenylalanine, the CDR3 is 15 residues long. Solely the CDR3 DNA is kept, with 45 bases framed from the first base. This sample was included in a study of beta chain features in type 1 diabetes (dated by TCRdb to the late 2010s). Describing the broader study: Mean age, gender distribution, total cell number and subset yield were not different between patients and healthy donors. A total of approximately 110,000,000 sorted cells were examined across all samples, and a strong correlation was observed between cell number per subset and RNA yield. The study compared the TCRB repertoires of sorted circulating CD4+ T cell subsets in recently diagnosed type 1 diabetes patients with those in matched healthy donors. Regulatory and stem cell-like memory subsets were obtained from only 8 patients and roughly 8 healthy donors, while naive and central memory subsets were obtained from all 30 or so donors.

All of the isolated RNA was reverse transcribed with the High Capacity cDNA Reverse Transcription Kit, so expressed TCRB transcripts were sequenced. Naive, central memory and regulatory T cell samples underwent deep immunoSEQ sequencing, averaging around 4 million total reads per sample. Sorted cells were lysed in RLT buffer and RNA was extracted with DNase-treated RNeasy Micro or Mini kits, depending on cell number. To prevent cross-contamination, each cell subset was processed individually, whereas patient and healthy donor samples were processed jointly. TCRB sequences were amplified from cDNA with the immunoSEQ multiplex PCR, producing 87-bp fragments spanning the CDR3 region. The amplicons were sequenced using the Illumina HiSeq platform. The original methods were these. Synthetic template baselines were used to correct PCR bias computationally, reads within Hamming distance 2 were collapsed, and singletons that could not be merged were discarded. Reads were aligned against IMGT so that V, D and J genes, CDR3 length and insertions or deletions at six rearrangement sites could be assigned. Within each subset, clonotype counts were normalized to sorted cell number, and only after that were true diversity and Gini coefficients computed with the tcR R package. The overlap coefficient, calculated on TCRB nucleotide sequences, was used to measure repertoire sharing. Out-of-frame TCRB sequences from naive cells were analyzed to stand in for the pre-selection repertoire. As stored in TCRdb, this immuneACCESS dataset retains in-frame rearrangements with V and J assigned. A fraction of the clones does not appear; measured against another copy, unresolved V genes explain less than half of the discrepancy, and the remainder lacks a known reason. V, J and clone size are those of that table, while D and trimming were read from the DNA. Counted in this sample were hundreds of thousands of clones; roughly 11% of them appeared once. The ten largest clones take up around 0.015% of the sample.

From each donor, a single peripheral blood sample of 100 to 150 mL on average was drawn into heparinised tubes. A BD FACSAria II and a panel including CD45RO, CCR7, CD25, CD127, CD95 and CD27 were used to sort naive, central memory, regulatory and stem cell-like memory CD4+ T cells. Every sorted population had a purity above 95%. PBMCs were separated immediately by Lymphoprep density gradient centrifugation and were stained directly, without being cultured. So that batch effects would be minimized, each experiment stained and sorted samples in pairs, pairing one healthy donor with one patient. The study at large found these results: Fewer insertions and more nucleotide deletions at VDJ recombination sites were observed in patients with type 1 diabetes, implying thymic rearrangement abnormalities. A moderate but significant shortening of TCRB CDR3 length was observed in type 1 diabetes patients in all four CD4+ subsets. PCR may preferentially amplify shorter templates, but because patient and control samples were amplified and corrected together, any resulting skew would affect both groups equally. Sequencing cDNA rather than genomic DNA could over-represent highly expressing activated cells, although activation and CD3 levels did not differ between groups. HLA sub-analyses involved small numbers of individuals, so any influence of HLA type on TCRB rearrangement remained unresolved. Naive, central memory and regulatory TCRB repertoires appeared to be more alike among patients than among healthy donors.

The chain couples TRBV18 to TRBJ2-1, and 11 junctional nucleotides match TRBD1. The source is a woman between 25 and 40 years old in good health. Sequencing was carried out using naive CD4+ T cells from blood. In light of the paper, this sample's cell subset or site label describes: true naive CD4+ T cells. The DNA sequence is given as TGTGCCAGCTCACCACCGGGACAGGGGGGAGATGAGCAGTTCTTC. Translated, it gives CASSPPGQGGDEQFF. Extended through the reference TRBV18 and TRBJ2-1 proteins, this CDR3 yields the full variable domain: NAGVMQNPRHLVRRRGQEARLRCSPMKGHSHVYWYRQLPEEGLKFMVYLQKENIIDESGMPKERFSAEFPKEGPSILRIQQVVRGDSAAYFCASSPPGQGGDEQFFGPGTRLTVL.